One sample yielded the 18 T cell receptor beta chains listed below, sequenced in a study of PD-L1 blockade in urothelial cancer. Time point indicated: pretreatment peripheral blood. Profiling relied on immunoSEQ multiplex PCR, and the TCRdb table lists in-frame clones only, not all of them. The table includes 30,000 to 40,000 clones, roughly 82% detected once. Here the sequenced sample was PBMCs, taken around atezolizumab (anti-PD-L1) treatment. These receptors were collected from a man in his sixties with urothelial cancer.

The chain is built from TRBV5-1 and TRBJ1-1, with 7 bases aligning to TRBD1. CDR1 and CDR2 from the germline V gene are SGHRS and YFSETQ. The ends lost 4 bases at V and 0 bases at J; junction bases unmatched: 9. The CDR3 runs to 16 residues. The CDR3 DNA reads as TGCGCCAGCAGCCATGAGACAGGGACTGTGAACACTGAAGCTTTCTTT. It specifies CASSHETGTVNTEAFF.

The genes are TRBV18 and TRBJ2-7, with a possible D match to TRBD2 (6 bases). V shed 5 bases and J shed 3 bases, with 8 bases lying between them. Germline CDR1 reads KGHSH; CDR2 reads LQKENI. This CDR3 is 12 amino acids long. The CDR3 DNA is TGTGCCAGCTCAATCGGGGGCTACGAGCAGTACTTC. Its translation: CASSIGGYEQYF. Drawing the rest from reference TRBV18 and TRBJ2-7, the complete variable domain is NAGVMQNPRHLVRRRGQEARLRCSPMKGHSHVYWYRQLPEEGLKFMVYLQKENIIDESGMPKERFSAEFPKEGPSILRIQQVVRGDSAAYFCASSIGGYEQYFGPGTRLTVT.

This chain links TRBV5-8 with TRBJ2-5; D gene uncertain. This CDR3 is 11 amino acids long. From germline, CDR1 is SGHTS and CDR2 YDEGEE. Trimming removed 2 bases at V and 6 bases at J, with 5 bases between. In nucleotides, the CDR3 is TGTGCCAGCAGCTTCATCCAGACCCAGTACTTC. The encoded protein is CASSFIQTQYF.

This clone occurred once. J is TRBJ2-7 and V is TRBV28; 10 nucleotides agree with TRBD1. CDR3 length: 14 amino acids. Germline-derived CDR1 and CDR2 are MDHEN and SYDVKM. V lost 5 bases, J lost 4 bases, and 5 bases stayed unmatched. The CDR3 reads CASSIGTGVYEQYF. CDR3 sequence (DNA): TGTGCCAGCAGTATCGGGACAGGGGTGTACGAGCAGTACTTC.

The chain employs TRBV9 and TRBJ2-7; 7 bases line up with TRBD2. The germline V gene has CDR1 SGDLS and CDR2 YYNGEE. The J segment lost 4 bases and the V segment lost 0 bases, leaving 7 bases of the junction unmatched. There are 15 residues in the CDR3. CDR3 nucleotide sequence: TGTGCCAGCAGCGTAGGTGGGGAGCGGGGATACGAGCAGTACTTC. This translates into CASSVGGERGYEQYF.

The chain has TRBV5-6 and TRBJ2-5; a weak D match, TRBD1 (6 bases). CDR1 SGHDT and CDR2 YYEEEE come from the germline V gene. CDR3 size: 13 residues. Deletions cut 4 bases from V and 3 bases from J, with 10 bases between. This chain's CDR3 is CASSGAGEETQYF. The CDR3 DNA follows: TGTGCCAGCAGCGGGGCAGGGGAAGAGACCCAGTACTTC.

J is TRBJ2-1 and V is TRBV7-3, with D perhaps TRBD1 (6 bases). The CDR3 extends over 13 amino acids. CDR1 and CDR2 (germline): SGHTA, FQGTGA. Deletions cut 5 bases from V and 14 bases from J, with 19 bases between. The CDR3 nucleotides are TGTGCCAGCAGCCTACGGGACACCTCGGGAAAGTTCTTC. It specifies CASSLRDTSGKFF.

The chain uses TRBV4-1 and TRBJ2-1, with no clear D. CDR1 is MGHRA and CDR2 is YSYEKL in the germline V gene. The CDR3 runs 20 residues. V shed 4 bases and J shed 2 bases, with 27 bases lying between them. CDR3 amino acids: CASSRVRRSTPTEPYNEQFF. CDR3 DNA sequence: TGCGCCAGCAGCCGGGTCAGACGATCGACCCCCACAGAGCCCTACAATGAGCAGTTCTTC.

The J gene is TRBJ2-5, the V gene TRBV6-1, with a weak D call TRBD1 (5 bases). Deletions cut 7 bases from V and 1 base from J, with 10 bases between. CDR3 length equals 13 residues. Per the germline V gene, CDR1 is MNHNS and CDR2 is SASEGT. Here the CDR3 DNA reads TGTGCCAGCACTAGACAGCTCCAAGAGACCCAGTACTTC. Translating it yields CASTRQLQETQYF.

The gene calls are TRBV18 and TRBJ2-7; no firm D call. Looked up from germline, CDR1 is KGHSH and CDR2 is LQKENI. V lost 0 bases to trimming and J lost 2 bases, with 11 bases between them. This CDR3 has 15 amino acids. The CDR3, as DNA: TGTGCCAGCTCACCACCGTCGTCCCAGACCTACGAGCAGTACTTC. Translating gives CASSPPSSQTYEQYF.

This clone was detected only a few times. The chain joins TRBV30 to TRBJ1-3; 7 bases are shared with TRBD1. J gave up 3 bases and V 2 bases, and 4 bases lay outside the gene matches. The CDR3 covers 14 residues. CDR1 is GTSNPN and CDR2 is SVGIG in the germline V gene (reference sequence). CDR3 residues: CAWSQGGVGNTIYF. The CDR3 DNA reads as TGTGCCTGGAGTCAAGGGGGCGTTGGAAACACCATATATTTT.

The rearrangement links TRBV6-1 to TRBJ1-2, with D possibly matching TRBD1 (5 bases). CDR1 and CDR2 (germline): MNHNS, SASEGT. V was shortened by 2 bases and J by 5 bases, with 9 bases between the two germline ends. CDR3 length: 13 amino acids. In nucleotides, the CDR3 is TGTGCCAGCAGTGAATCGTCAGGGTATGGCTACACCTTC. Its protein product is CASSESSGYGYTF.

This sequence joins TRBV7-6 and TRBJ2-3; TRBD2 matches 11 bases. Germline V gene sequence: CDR1 SGHVS, CDR2 FNYEAQ. J was trimmed by 2 bases and V by 5 bases; bases with no gene match: 6. The CDR3 has 16 residues. This chain's CDR3 is CASSTGTSGLTDTQYF. CDR3 coding DNA: TGTGCCAGCAGCACCGGGACTAGCGGACTCACAGATACGCAGTATTTT.

The V call is TRBV5-4, the J call TRBJ2-3; TRBD2 matches at 10 bases. Looked up from germline, CDR1 is SGHNT and CDR2 is YYREEE (reference sequence). There are 19 residues in the CDR3. V shed 1 base, J shed 0 bases, and the junction held 11 bases outside the gene matches. CDR3 sequence (DNA): TGTGCCAGCAGCTTGACGACCCTAGCGGGGGCCCATAGCACAGATACGCAGTATTTT. This gives the protein CASSLTTLAGAHSTDTQYF.

The chain uses TRBV7-2 and TRBJ1-3; D remains unclear. In germline, CDR1 is SGHTA, CDR2 FQGNSA. Trimming stripped 4 bases from V and 3 bases from J, with 13 bases between. The CDR3 sequence is 15 residues long. DNA for the CDR3: TGTGCCAGCAGCTCTTCGGGCGGGGATGGAAACACCATATATTTT. It translates to CASSSSGGDGNTIYF.

The J gene is TRBJ1-4, the V gene TRBV7-6; 8 nucleotides align to TRBD1. V lost 1 base and J lost 7; bases outside the gene matches: 5. This CDR3 contains 15 residues. Germline CDR1 and CDR2: SGHVS and FNYEAQ. The CDR3 sequence: CASSLGQGLGEKLFF. Written as DNA, the CDR3 is TGTGCCAGCAGCTTAGGACAGGGGTTGGGTGAAAAACTGTTTTTT.

The chain carries TRBV7-9 and TRBJ2-2; TRBD1 matches 7 bases. Germline loops: CDR1 SEHNR, CDR2 FQNEAQ (reference sequence). After removal of 5 bases from V and 6 bases from J, the junction contained 12 bases not matched to a gene. The CDR3 runs 16 residues. The CDR3 loop reads CASSLSTTGDAGELFF. The CDR3, as DNA: TGTGCCAGCAGCCTATCCACCACAGGGGATGCCGGGGAGCTGTTTTTT.

This clone was counted a few times. The rearrangement joins TRBV6-1 to TRBJ1-1, with no clear D. CDR3 size: 11 residues. Trimming shortened V by 6 bases and J by 8 bases, and 10 bases separated the two germline ends. Germline V gene lookup returns CDR1 MNHNS and CDR2 SASEGT. The CDR3 region has the DNA TGTGCCAGCAGCCGCAAGGAGGAAGCTTTCTTT. Its translation is CASSRKEEAFF.